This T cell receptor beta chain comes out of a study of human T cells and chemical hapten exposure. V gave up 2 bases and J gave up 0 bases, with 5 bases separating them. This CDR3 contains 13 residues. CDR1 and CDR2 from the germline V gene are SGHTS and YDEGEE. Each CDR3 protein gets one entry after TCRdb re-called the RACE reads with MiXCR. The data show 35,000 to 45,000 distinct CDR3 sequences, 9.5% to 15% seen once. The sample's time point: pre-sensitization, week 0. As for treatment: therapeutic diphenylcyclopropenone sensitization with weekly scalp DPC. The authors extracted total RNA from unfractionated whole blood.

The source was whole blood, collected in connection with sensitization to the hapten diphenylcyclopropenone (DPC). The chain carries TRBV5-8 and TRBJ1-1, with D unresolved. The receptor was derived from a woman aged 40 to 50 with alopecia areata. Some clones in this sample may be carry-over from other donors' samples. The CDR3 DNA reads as TGTGCCAGCAGCTTTTCTATGAACACTGAAGCTTTCTTT. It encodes CASSFSMNTEAFF.